Below are 28 T cell receptor beta chains sequenced from a single sample in a study of T cell responses to AZD1222 COVID-19 vaccine (dated by TCRdb to the early 2020s). The time point label, read with the paper, signifies: about 28 days (+/-7) after the second vaccine dose. Preparation of the library involved the immunoSEQ multiplex PCR assay. Here the immuneACCESS table is served through TCRdb, limited to in-frame sequences with V and J called. Missing clones are a known gap in these copies; in checked studies unresolved V genes cover under half, and the rest lacks a known reason. This sample has about 150,000 clones in its table, and more than 85% of those were observed once. In total, the top ten clones hold about 4.1% of the sample. Source: peripheral blood, taken 28 days after the second AZD1222 dose. The source is an adult who received the AZD1222 COVID-19 vaccine.

The chain joins TRBV10-3 to TRBJ2-1; D unclear. Trimming shortened V by 4 bases and J by 10 bases, and 14 bases separated the two germline ends. This CDR3 is 13 amino acids long. The germline gives CDR1 ENHRY, CDR2 SYGVKD. CDR3 DNA sequence: TGTGCCATCAGTGGAACATCCGGCTTAGAGCAGTTCTTC. It codes for CAISGTSGLEQFF.

The chain couples TRBV7-8 to TRBJ2-7; 9 positions match TRBD1. The germline V gene has CDR1 SGHVS and CDR2 FQNEAQ. V trimming: 2 bases; J trimming: 2 bases; junction bases outside the gene matches: 4. This CDR3 spans 15 amino acids. CDR3 bases: TGTGCCAGCAGCTTAACAGGGGGCATTGCCTACGAGCAGTACTTC. This gives the protein CASSLTGGIAYEQYF.

This clone showed up just a few times. The V call is TRBV4-3, the J call TRBJ2-1; the match to TRBD2 covers 9 bases. CDR1 and CDR2 from the germline V gene are LGHNA and YSLEER. V trimming: 1 base; J trimming: 4 bases; junction bases outside the gene matches: 11. This CDR3 contains 18 residues. CDR3: CASSQASGGLGGYNEQFF. As DNA, the CDR3 is TGCGCCAGCAGCCAAGCCAGCGGGGGGCTAGGAGGATACAATGAGCAGTTCTTC.

J is TRBJ1-4 and V is TRBV2; D not resolved. The CDR3 covers 13 residues. Trimming shortened V by 3 bases and J by 8 bases, and 10 bases separated the two germline ends. Germline CDR1 reads SNHLY; CDR2 reads FYNNEI. Here the CDR3 reads CASSERVREKLFF. The CDR3 DNA reads as TGTGCCAGCAGTGAGAGGGTTCGCGAAAAACTGTTTTTT. The complete variable domain, with remaining parts taken from reference TRBV2 and TRBJ1-4, reads EPEVTQTPSHQVTQMGQEVILRCVPISNHLYFYWYRQILGQKVEFLVSFYNNEISEKSEIFDDQFSVERPDGSNFTLKIRSTKLEDSAMYFCASSERVREKLFFGSGTQLSVL.

This clone was seen more than once but under ten times. The chain links TRBV19 to TRBJ2-7; D might be TRBD1 (5 bases). Germline CDR1 is LNHDA and CDR2 is SQIVND (reference sequence). The CDR3 extends over 13 amino acids. Trimming removed 6 bases from V and 4 bases from J, with 13 bases in between. The CDR3 spells CASRSSGLYEQYF. As DNA, the CDR3 is TGTGCCAGTAGATCCTCAGGGTTGTACGAGCAGTACTTC.

V and J are TRBV4-3 and TRBJ1-1; no firm D call. The CDR3 is 14 amino acids. Germline V gene lookup returns CDR1 LGHNA and CDR2 YSLEER. The V and J ends lost 0 bases and 0 bases respectively, with 5 bases between them. This CDR3 is CASSQDRMNTEAFF. CDR3 DNA sequence: TGCGCCAGCAGCCAAGACAGGATGAACACTGAAGCTTTCTTT.

The chain employs TRBV20-1 and TRBJ1-1; TRBD1 agrees at 7 bases. Germline V gene sequence: CDR1 DFQATT, CDR2 SNEGSKA (reference sequence). This CDR3 has 11 residues. The V segment lost 4 bases and the J segment 4 bases; nucleotides outside the gene matches: 0. The CDR3 loop is CSATGGTEAFF. The DNA of the CDR3 is TGCAGTGCTACAGGGGGCACTGAAGCTTTCTTT.

The chain uses TRBV2 and TRBJ2-7; D possibly matches TRBD1 or TRBD2 (5 bases each). This CDR3 contains 14 residues. Germline lookup yields CDR1 SNHLY and CDR2 FYNNEI. Trimming removed 5 bases at V and 0 bases at J, with 11 bases between. The CDR3 nucleotides are TGTGCCAGCAGTTCCGGGACGAGCTCCTACGAGCAGTACTTC. Its translation: CASSSGTSSYEQYF.

V is TRBV4-1 and J is TRBJ2-3; D is uncertain. Germline CDR1 MGHRA, CDR2 YSYEKL. Trimming cost V 0 bases and J 3 bases, with 10 bases left between them. This CDR3 spans 15 amino acids. Written as DNA, the CDR3 is TGCGCCAGCAGCCAAGATGTGGGAAGGACAGATACGCAGTATTTT. Protein: CASSQDVGRTDTQYF.

The rearrangement joins TRBV19 to TRBJ1-4; D is perhaps TRBD1 (5 bases). Germline lookup yields CDR1 LNHDA and CDR2 SQIVND (reference sequence). The CDR3 runs to 14 residues. V gave up 5 bases and J gave up 4 bases, with 11 bases separating them. This CDR3 is CASSPLGGNEKLFF. CDR3 nucleotides: TGTGCCAGTAGTCCACTTGGGGGTAATGAAAAACTGTTTTTT. The whole variable domain, filled in from reference TRBV19 and TRBJ1-4, reads DGGITQSPKYLFRKEGQNVTLSCEQNLNHDAMYWYRQDPGQGLRLIYYSQIVNDFQKGDIAEGYSVSREKKESFPLTVTSAQKNPTAFYLCASSPLGGNEKLFFGSGTQLSVL.

The gene calls are TRBV29-1 and TRBJ1-2; no definite D call. Germline CDR1 SQVTM, CDR2 ANQGSEA. Deletions cut 1 base from V and 2 bases from J, with 5 bases between. This CDR3 is built from 12 residues. CDR3 sequence reads: CSVEGTNYGYTF. The CDR3 nucleotides read TGCAGCGTTGAAGGGACCAACTATGGCTACACCTTC.

V usage is TRBV9 and J usage is TRBJ1-1; 8 positions match TRBD1. Trimming removed 3 bases from V and 4 bases from J; junction bases left unmatched: 8. Germline CDR1 is SGDLS and CDR2 is YYNGEE. This CDR3 has 15 amino acids. The CDR3 region has the DNA TGTGCCAGCAGCGAGGCAGGGGGCATGGGCACTGAAGCTTTCTTT. The encoded protein is CASSEAGGMGTEAFF.

CDR3 in DNA: TGTGCCAGCAGGCCCTCTAACACAGATACGCAGTATTTT. Protein: CASRPSNTDTQYF. The chain links TRBV6-5 to TRBJ2-3; D is ambiguous. This CDR3 is built from 13 residues. Germline-derived CDR1 and CDR2 are MNHEY and SVGAGI. Trimming took off 6 bases at V and 2 bases at J, with 9 bases between the two ends.

The CDR3 reads CASSLGQGNYEQYF. CDR3 coding DNA: TGCGCCAGCAGCTTGGGTCAGGGGAACTACGAGCAGTACTTC. The chain joins TRBV5-1 to TRBJ2-7; D might be TRBD1 (6 bases). The V gene lost 0 bases and the J gene lost 3 bases, with 10 bases spanning the gap. The CDR3 totals 14 residues. From germline, CDR1 is SGHRS and CDR2 YFSETQ. The whole variable domain, filled in from reference TRBV5-1 and TRBJ2-7, reads KAGVTQTPRYLIKTRGQQVTLSCSPISGHRSVSWYQQTPGQGLQFLFEYFSETQRNKGNFPGRFSGRQFSNSRSEMNVSTLELGDSALYLCASSLGQGNYEQYFGPGTRLTVT.

The chain carries TRBV6-5 and TRBJ2-2; 9 bases line up with TRBD2. Germline V gene data show CDR1 as MNHEY and CDR2 as SVGAGI. The J segment lost 5 bases and the V segment lost 5 bases, leaving 6 bases of the junction unmatched. This CDR3 is 15 amino acids long. The CDR3 region is CASSTLAGNTGELFF. CDR3 nucleotides: TGTGCCAGCAGTACCCTAGCGGGGAATACCGGGGAGCTGTTTTTT.

The J gene is TRBJ2-7, the V gene TRBV6-2 or TRBV6-3; 7 bases fit TRBD1. This CDR3 region has 15 residues. Germline trimming cut 0 bases from V and 3 bases from J; bases unmatched to any gene: 5. From germline, CDR1 is MNHEY and CDR2 SVGEGT. The CDR3 is CASSYSGQENYEQYF. CDR3 DNA sequence: TGTGCCAGCAGTTACTCCGGACAGGAAAACTACGAGCAGTACTTC.

The rearrangement uses TRBV14 and TRBJ2-1, with unresolved D. The CDR3 is 18 amino acids. Germline assignment: CDR1 SGHDN and CDR2 FVKESK. Trimming removed 1 base at V and 0 bases at J, with 16 bases between. This CDR3 is CASSQVPNILSSYNEQFF. DNA of the CDR3: TGTGCCAGCAGCCAAGTTCCCAACATCTTAAGCTCCTACAATGAGCAGTTCTTC.

The chain has TRBV21-1 and TRBJ2-1; the tabulated D call, TRBD2, remains unverified against the DNA. TRBV21-1 is classified as a pseudogene. This CDR3 has 15 amino acids. The CDR3 protein is CASNPSGSSYNEQFF. The DNA of the CDR3 is TGTGCCAGCAACCCTAGCGGGAGCTCCTACAATGAGCAGTTCTTC.

The chain is built from TRBV11-2 and TRBJ1-6, with 7 bases matching TRBD1. The germline CDR1 and CDR2 sequences are SGHAT and FQNNGV. This CDR3 has 13 amino acids. Trimming took 5 bases from V and 16 from J; bases not matched to a gene: 11. The CDR3 reads CASSPYRGGPLHF. The CDR3 DNA reads as TGTGCCAGCAGCCCGTACAGGGGTGGGCCGCTCCACTTT.

The chain joins TRBV3-1 (or the pseudogene TRBV3-2) to TRBJ2-5, with 7 positions matching TRBD1. From germline, CDR1 is LGHDT and CDR2 YNNKEL (reference sequence). The CDR3 totals 13 residues. V lost 4 bases, J lost 5 bases, and 4 bases stayed unmatched. The CDR3 region is CASSLGQAETQYF. CDR3 DNA sequence: TGTGCCAGCAGCCTCGGACAGGCGGAGACCCAGTACTTC.

V usage is TRBV12-3 or TRBV12-4 and J usage is TRBJ2-7; D gene unclear. There are 13 residues in the CDR3. Trimming pared 2 bases from V and 4 bases from J, leaving 9 bases between. CDR3 nucleotide sequence: TGTGCCAGCAGTTTATTGGTAGGGTACGAGCAGTACTTC. Translated, it gives CASSLLVGYEQYF.

This chain connects TRBV7-9 to TRBJ1-2; D is perhaps TRBD1 (5 bases). The CDR3 is 14 residues long. Trimming stripped 5 bases from V and 0 bases from J, with 10 bases between. Germline V gene data show CDR1 as SEHNR and CDR2 as FQNEAQ (reference sequence). The CDR3 DNA reads as TGTGCCAGCAGCCGAGGGGCCTCTAACTATGGCTACACCTTC. Translation gives CASSRGASNYGYTF.

This clone was counted a single time. The chain couples TRBV7-9 to TRBJ2-7; a possible D gene is TRBD2 (5 bases). Germline lookup yields CDR1 SEHNR and CDR2 FQNEAQ (reference sequence). The ends were cut back, 5 bases at V and 5 bases at J, with 13 bases in the middle. This CDR3 is 13 amino acids long. The CDR3 DNA reads as TGTGCCAGCAGCCCCGGGGAAGAGCACGAGCAGTACTTC. Translation: CASSPGEEHEQYF. Filled out from reference TRBV7-9 and TRBJ2-7, the complete variable domain reads DTGVSQNPRHKITKRGQNVTFRCDPISEHNRLYWYRQTLGQGPEFLTYFQNEAQLEKSRLLSDRFSAERPKGSFSTLEIQRTEQGDSAMYLCASSPGEEHEQYFGPGTRLTVT.

This clone was observed a single time. This chain connects TRBV5-4 to TRBJ2-1; possibly TRBD1 or TRBD2 for D (6 bases each). Germline CDR1 and CDR2: SGHNT and YYREEE (reference sequence). Between the trimmed V and J ends, which lost 4 bases and 7 bases, there was a span of 21 bases. CDR3 length: 16 residues. The CDR3 DNA reads TGTGCCAGCAGCCCACCCCGTTCGGGGGCGTCGAATGAGCAGTTCTTC. Protein: CASSPPRSGASNEQFF.

The chain employs TRBV21-1 and TRBJ2-2; the tabulated D call, TRBD2, remains unverified against the DNA. TRBV21-1 is a listed pseudogene. This CDR3 region has 11 residues. In nucleotides, the CDR3 is TGTGCCAGCCCCCGCGAGGGGGAGCTGTTTTTT. Encoded protein: CASPREGELFF.

The chain combines TRBV28 with TRBJ1-1, with D possibly being TRBD1 (5 bases). CDR1 is MDHEN, CDR2 SYDVKM, per germline. The CDR3 spans 15 residues. Trimming stripped 1 base from V and 7 bases from J, with 16 bases between. For the CDR3, the DNA is TGTGCCAGCAGTTTATCCGGTCGAAGGCAGGGTGAAGCTTTCTTT. Protein product: CASSLSGRRQGEAFF. Full variable domain (rest looked up from reference TRBV28 and TRBJ1-1): DVKVTQSSRYLVKRTGEKVFLECVQDMDHENMFWYRQDPGLGLRLIYFSYDVKMKEKGDIPEGYSVSREKKERFSLILESASTNQTSMYLCASSLSGRRQGEAFFGQGTRLTVV.

The chain links TRBV18 to TRBJ1-6; D is unclear. This CDR3 has 16 residues. V lost 0 bases and J lost 6, with 12 bases in between. Per germline, CDR1 KGHSH and CDR2 LQKENI. The CDR3 spells CASSPPVTGRNSPLHF. CDR3 DNA: TGTGCCAGCTCACCACCGGTGACGGGCCGTAATTCACCCCTCCACTTT.

V usage is TRBV5-6 and J usage is TRBJ2-3; D uncertain. The ends were cut back, 3 bases at V and 2 bases at J, with 13 bases in the middle. The CDR3 length is 15 residues. Germline CDR1 reads SGHDT; CDR2 reads YYEEEE. CDR3 coding DNA: TGTGCCAGCAGCTGGCGGACCCCCTCCACAGATACGCAGTATTTT. It specifies CASSWRTPSTDTQYF.